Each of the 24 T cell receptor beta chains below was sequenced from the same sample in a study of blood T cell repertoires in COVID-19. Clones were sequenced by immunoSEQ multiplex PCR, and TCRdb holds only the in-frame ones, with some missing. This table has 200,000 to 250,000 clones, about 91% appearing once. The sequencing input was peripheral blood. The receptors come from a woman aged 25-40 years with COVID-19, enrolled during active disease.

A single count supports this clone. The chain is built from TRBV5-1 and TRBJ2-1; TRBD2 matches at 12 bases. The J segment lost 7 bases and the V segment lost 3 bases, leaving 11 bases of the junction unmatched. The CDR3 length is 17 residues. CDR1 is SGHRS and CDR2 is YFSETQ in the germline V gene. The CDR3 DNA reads TGCGCCAGCAGCTCGGATGTACTAGCGGGAGGCTGGAATGAGCAGTTCTTC. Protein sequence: CASSSDVLAGGWNEQFF.

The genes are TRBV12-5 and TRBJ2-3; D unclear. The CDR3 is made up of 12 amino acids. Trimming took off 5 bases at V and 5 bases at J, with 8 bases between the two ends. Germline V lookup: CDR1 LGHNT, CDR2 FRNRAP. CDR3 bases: TGTGCTAGTGGTCTAGGAGAAGATACGCAGTATTTT. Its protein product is CASGLGEDTQYF. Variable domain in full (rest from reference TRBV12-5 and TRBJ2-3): DARVTQTPRHKVTEMGQEVTMRCQPILGHNTVFWYRQTMMQGLELLAYFRNRAPLDDSGMPKDRFSAEMPDATLATLKIQPSEPRDSAVYFCASGLGEDTQYFGPGTRLTVL.

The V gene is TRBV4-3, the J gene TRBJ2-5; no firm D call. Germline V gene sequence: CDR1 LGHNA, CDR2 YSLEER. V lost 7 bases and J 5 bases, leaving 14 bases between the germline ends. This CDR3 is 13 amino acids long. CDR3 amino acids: CASTAKIGETQYF. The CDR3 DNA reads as TGCGCCAGCACCGCCAAGATCGGGGAGACCCAGTACTTC.

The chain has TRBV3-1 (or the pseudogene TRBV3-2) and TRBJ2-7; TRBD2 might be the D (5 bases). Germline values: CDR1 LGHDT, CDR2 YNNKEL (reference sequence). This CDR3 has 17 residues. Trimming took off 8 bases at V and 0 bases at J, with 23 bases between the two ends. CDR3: CASEPLPGGLASYEQYV. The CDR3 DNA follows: TGTGCCAGCGAGCCCCTCCCCGGCGGGCTTGCCTCCTACGAGCAGTACGTC.

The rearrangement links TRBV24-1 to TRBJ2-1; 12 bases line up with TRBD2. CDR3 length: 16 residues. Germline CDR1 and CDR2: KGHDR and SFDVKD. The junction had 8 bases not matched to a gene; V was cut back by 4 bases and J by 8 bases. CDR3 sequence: CATSDPTSGSGYEQFF. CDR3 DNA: TGTGCCACCAGTGACCCGACTAGCGGGAGTGGGTATGAGCAGTTCTTC.

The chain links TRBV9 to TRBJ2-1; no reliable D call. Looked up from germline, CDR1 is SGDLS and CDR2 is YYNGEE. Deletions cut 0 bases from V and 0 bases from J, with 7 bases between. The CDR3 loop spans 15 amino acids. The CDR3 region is CASSVERSSYNEQFF. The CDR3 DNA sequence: TGTGCCAGCAGCGTAGAACGGAGCTCCTACAATGAGCAGTTCTTC. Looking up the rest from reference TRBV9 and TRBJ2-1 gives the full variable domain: DSGVTQTPKHLITATGQRVTLRCSPRSGDLSVYWYQQSLDQGLQFLIQYYNGEERAKGNILERFSAQQFPDLHSELNLSSLELGDSALYFCASSVERSSYNEQFFGPGTRLTVL.

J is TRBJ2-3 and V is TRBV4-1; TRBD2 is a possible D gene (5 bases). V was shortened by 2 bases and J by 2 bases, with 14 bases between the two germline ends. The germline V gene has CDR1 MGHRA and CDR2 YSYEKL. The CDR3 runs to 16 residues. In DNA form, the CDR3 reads TGCGCCAGCAGCCAACCCCACGGGGTGAACACAGATACGCAGTATTTT. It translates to CASSQPHGVNTDTQYF.

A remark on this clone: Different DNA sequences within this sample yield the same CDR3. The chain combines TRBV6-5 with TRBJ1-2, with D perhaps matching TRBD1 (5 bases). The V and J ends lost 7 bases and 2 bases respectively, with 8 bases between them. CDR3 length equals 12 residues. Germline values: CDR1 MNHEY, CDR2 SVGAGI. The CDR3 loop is CASTAGNYGYTF. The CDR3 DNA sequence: TGTGCCAGCACGGCAGGGAACTATGGCTACACCTTC.

The CDR3 coding sequence is TGTGCCAGCAGTGAAGCCGGGACTCATGGGGAGACCCAGTACTTC. It codes for CASSEAGTHGETQYF. V and J are TRBV2 and TRBJ2-5; possible D gene TRBD2, 6 bases. This CDR3 comprises 15 residues. Deletions cut 0 bases from V and 5 bases from J, with 13 bases between. Germline CDR1 and CDR2: SNHLY and FYNNEI.

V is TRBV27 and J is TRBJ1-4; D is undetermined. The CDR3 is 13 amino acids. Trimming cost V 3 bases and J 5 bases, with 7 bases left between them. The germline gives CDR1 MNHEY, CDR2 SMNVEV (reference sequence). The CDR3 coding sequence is TGTGCCAGCAGTTTGCGGGTGAATGAAAAACTGTTTTTT. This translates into CASSLRVNEKLFF.

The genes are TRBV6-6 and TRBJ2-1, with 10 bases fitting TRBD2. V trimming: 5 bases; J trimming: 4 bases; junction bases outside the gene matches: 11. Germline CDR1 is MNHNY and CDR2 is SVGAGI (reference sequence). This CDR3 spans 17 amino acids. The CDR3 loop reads CASSPTMEGLAYNEQFF. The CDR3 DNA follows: TGTGCCAGCAGTCCGACAATGGAGGGACTAGCGTACAATGAGCAGTTCTTC.

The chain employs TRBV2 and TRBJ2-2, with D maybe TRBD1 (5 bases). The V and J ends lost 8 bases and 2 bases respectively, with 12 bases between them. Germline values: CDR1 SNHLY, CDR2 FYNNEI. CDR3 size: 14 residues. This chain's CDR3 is CASQGWGNTGELFF. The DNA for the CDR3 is TGTGCCAGCCAAGGCTGGGGCAACACCGGGGAGCTGTTTTTT.

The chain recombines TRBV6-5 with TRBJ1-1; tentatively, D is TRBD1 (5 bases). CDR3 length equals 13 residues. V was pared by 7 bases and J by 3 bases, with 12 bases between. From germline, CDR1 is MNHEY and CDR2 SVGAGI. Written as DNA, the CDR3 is TGTGCCAGCAAACGTACAGGTGACACTGAAGCTTTCTTT. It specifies CASKRTGDTEAFF.

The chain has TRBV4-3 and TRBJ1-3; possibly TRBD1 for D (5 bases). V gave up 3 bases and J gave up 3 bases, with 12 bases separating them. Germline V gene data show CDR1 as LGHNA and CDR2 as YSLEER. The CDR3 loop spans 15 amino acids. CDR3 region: CASSQVQGFGNTIYF. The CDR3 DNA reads TGCGCCAGCAGCCAGGTCCAGGGATTTGGAAACACCATATATTTT.

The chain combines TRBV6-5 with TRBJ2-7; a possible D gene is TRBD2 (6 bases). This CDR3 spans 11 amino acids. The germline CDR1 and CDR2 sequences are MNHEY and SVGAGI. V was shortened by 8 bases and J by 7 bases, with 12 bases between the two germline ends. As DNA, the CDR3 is TGTGCCAGCGCCGGGCGGGGTGAGCAGTACTTC. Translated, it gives CASAGRGEQYF.

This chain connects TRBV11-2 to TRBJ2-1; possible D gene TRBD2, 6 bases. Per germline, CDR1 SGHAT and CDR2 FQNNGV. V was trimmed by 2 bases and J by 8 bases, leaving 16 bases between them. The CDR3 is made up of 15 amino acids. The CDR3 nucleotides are TGTGCCAGCAGCTTACGCTGGCGGGGTCGAGATGAGCAGTTCTTC. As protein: CASSLRWRGRDEQFF.

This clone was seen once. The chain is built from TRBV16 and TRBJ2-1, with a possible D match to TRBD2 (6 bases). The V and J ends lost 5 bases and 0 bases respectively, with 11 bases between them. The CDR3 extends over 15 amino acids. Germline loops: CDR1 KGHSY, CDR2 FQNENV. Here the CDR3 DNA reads TGTGCCAGCAGCGGGGGGTTAAGCTCCTACAATGAGCAGTTCTTC. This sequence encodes CASSGGLSSYNEQFF. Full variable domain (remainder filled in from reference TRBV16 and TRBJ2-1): GEEVAQTPKHLVRGEGQKAKLYCAPIKGHSYVFWYQQVLKNEFKFLISFQNENVFDETGMPKERFSAKCLPNSPCSLEIQATKLEDSAVYFCASSGGLSSYNEQFFGPGTRLTVL.

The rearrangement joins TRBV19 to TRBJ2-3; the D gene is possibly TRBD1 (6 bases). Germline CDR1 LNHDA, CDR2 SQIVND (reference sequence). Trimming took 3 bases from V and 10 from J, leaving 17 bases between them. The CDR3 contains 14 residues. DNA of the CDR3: TGTGCCAGTAGTATCTCAGGGGTACCCGGAGCGCAGTATTTT. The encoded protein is CASSISGVPGAQYF.

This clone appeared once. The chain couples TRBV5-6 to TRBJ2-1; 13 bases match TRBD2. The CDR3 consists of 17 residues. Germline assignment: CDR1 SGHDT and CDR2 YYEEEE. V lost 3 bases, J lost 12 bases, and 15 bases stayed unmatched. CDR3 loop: CASSSAGLAGVWSRQFF. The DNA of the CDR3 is TGTGCCAGCAGCTCGGCCGGACTAGCGGGAGTTTGGAGCAGGCAGTTCTTC. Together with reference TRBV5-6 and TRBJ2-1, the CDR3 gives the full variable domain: DAGVTQSPTHLIKTRGQQVTLRCSPKSGHDTVSWYQQALGQGPQFIFQYYEEEERQRGNFPDRFSGHQFPNYSSELNVNALLLGDSALYLCASSSAGLAGVWSRQFFGPGTRLTVL.

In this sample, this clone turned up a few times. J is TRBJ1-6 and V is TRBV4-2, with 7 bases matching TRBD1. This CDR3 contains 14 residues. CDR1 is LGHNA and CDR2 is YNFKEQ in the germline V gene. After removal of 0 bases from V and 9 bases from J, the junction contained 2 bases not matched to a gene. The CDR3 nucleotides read TGTGCCAGCAGCCAAGATGACAGGGTTTCACCCCTCCACTTT. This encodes CASSQDDRVSPLHF.

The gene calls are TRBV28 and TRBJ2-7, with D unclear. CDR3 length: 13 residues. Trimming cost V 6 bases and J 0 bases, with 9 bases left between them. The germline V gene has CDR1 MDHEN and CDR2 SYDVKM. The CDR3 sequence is CASSPLSSYEQYV. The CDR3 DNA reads TGTGCCAGCAGCCCTCTCAGCTCCTACGAGCAGTACGTC.

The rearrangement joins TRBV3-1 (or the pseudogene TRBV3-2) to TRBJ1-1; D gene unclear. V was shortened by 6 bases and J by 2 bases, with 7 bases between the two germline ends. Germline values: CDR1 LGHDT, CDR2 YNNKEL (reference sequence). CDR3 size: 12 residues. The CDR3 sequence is CASRGSNTEAFF. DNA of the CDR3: TGTGCCAGCAGGGGCAGCAACACTGAAGCTTTCTTT.

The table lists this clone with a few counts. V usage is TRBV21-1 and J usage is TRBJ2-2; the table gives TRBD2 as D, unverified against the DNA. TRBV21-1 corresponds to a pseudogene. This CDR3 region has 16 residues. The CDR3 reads CASSILAGGNTGELFF. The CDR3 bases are TGTGCCAGCAGCATTCTAGCGGGAGGGAACACCGGGGAGCTGTTTTTT.

The CDR3 sequence is CASSPGRGSYNEQFF. DNA of the CDR3: TGCGCCAGCAGCCCCGGTCGCGGGTCCTACAATGAGCAGTTCTTC. This chain connects TRBV4-3 to TRBJ2-1; the D gene is possibly TRBD2 (5 bases). The germline V and J ends were trimmed by 4 bases and 1 base, with 11 bases remaining between them. The CDR3 totals 15 residues. The germline gives CDR1 LGHNA, CDR2 YSLEER.